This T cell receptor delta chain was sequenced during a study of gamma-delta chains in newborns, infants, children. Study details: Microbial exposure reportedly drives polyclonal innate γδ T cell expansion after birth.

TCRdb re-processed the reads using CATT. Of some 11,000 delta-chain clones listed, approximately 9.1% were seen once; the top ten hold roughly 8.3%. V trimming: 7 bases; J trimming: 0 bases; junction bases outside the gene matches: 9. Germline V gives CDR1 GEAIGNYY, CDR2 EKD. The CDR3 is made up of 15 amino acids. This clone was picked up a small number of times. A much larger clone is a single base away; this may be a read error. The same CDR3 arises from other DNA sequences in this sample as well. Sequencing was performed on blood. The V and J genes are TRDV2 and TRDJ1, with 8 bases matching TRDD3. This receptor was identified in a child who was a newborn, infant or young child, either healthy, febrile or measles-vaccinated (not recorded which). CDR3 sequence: CACDPLLGDTDKLIF. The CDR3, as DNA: TGTGCCTGCGACCCACTACTGGGGGACACCGATAAACTCATCTTT.